A single sample gave rise to the 4 T cell receptor beta chains below, sequenced in a study of beta chain features in type 1 diabetes (dated by TCRdb to about 2018). Their antigen targets remain unknown. Overall results and qualifications from the work: In all four CD4+ subsets, TCRB CDR3 length was moderately but significantly shorter in type 1 diabetes patients.

The library was built by means of the immunoSEQ multiplex PCR assay. The entire isolated RNA was reverse transcribed using the High Capacity cDNA Reverse Transcription Kit, and thus expressed TCRB transcripts were sequenced. Drawn from immuneACCESS, this table holds only the in-frame rearrangements with V and J called that TCRdb kept. Clones are partly lost; checked studies trace under half to an unresolved V gene and leave the rest unexplained. The sample contains more than 150,000 clones, 9% to 10% of them found a single time. Approximately 0.7% of the sample goes to the ten largest clones. Source material: central memory CD4+ T cells from blood. These receptor sequences come from a woman in her twenties or thirties with type 1 diabetes.

This rearrangement joins TRBV18 to TRBJ1-2; 8 bases line up with TRBD1. From germline, CDR1 is KGHSH and CDR2 LQKENI. With 4 bases clipped from V and 5 bases from J, the junction kept 9 bases outside the gene matches. The CDR3 has 15 amino acids. In DNA form, the CDR3 reads TGTGCCAGCTCACAGGAGGAGACAGGGGTGTATGGCTACACCTTC. Its translation: CASSQEETGVYGYTF.

The chain is built from TRBV10-3 and TRBJ2-3; TRBD2 matches 8 bases. V lost 7 bases to trimming and J lost 0 bases; unmatched junction nucleotides: 3. Germline V gene lookup returns CDR1 ENHRY and CDR2 SYGVKD. This CDR3 comprises 14 residues. The CDR3 loop is CAITPSGSTDTQYF. The CDR3 coding sequence is TGTGCCATCACCCCTAGCGGGAGCACAGATACGCAGTATTTT.

This chain connects TRBV30 to TRBJ1-2; D is ambiguous. The CDR3 length is 13 residues. CDR1 is GTSNPN and CDR2 is SVGIG in the germline V gene (reference sequence). The V end was cut by 0 bases, the J end by 8 bases, with 13 bases between. CDR3 in amino acids: CAWSVQTGGGYTF. Written as DNA, the CDR3 is TGTGCCTGGAGTGTACAAACCGGCGGGGGCTACACCTTC.

This clone was picked up many times. This chain uses TRBV7-3 with TRBJ2-3; D is ambiguous. This CDR3 is 15 amino acids long. CDR1 SGHTA and CDR2 FQGTGA come from the germline V gene. V lost 5 bases and J 2 bases, leaving 14 bases between the germline ends. The CDR3, as DNA: TGTGCCAGCAGCCGTTCTGAGGCCCTCACAGATACGCAGTATTTT. Translated, it gives CASSRSEALTDTQYF. Using reference TRBV7-3 and TRBJ2-3 for the parts outside the CDR3, the full variable domain is GAGVSQTPSNKVTEKGKYVELRCDPISGHTALYWYRQSLGQGPEFLIYFQGTGAADDSGLPNDRFFAVRPEGSVSTLKIQRTERGDSAVYLCASSRSEALTDTQYFGPGTRLTVL.